The present T cell receptor beta chain was sequenced within a study of breast tumors, draining lymph nodes, adjacent tissues. General observations from the study: Compared with lymph nodes, tumors were less diverse; compared with nontumor tissue, more. Findings are consistent with lymph node origin and intratumoral expansion of most tumor T cells.

V was clipped by 3 bases and J by 10 bases, with 12 bases between them. The CDR3 has 13 amino acids. About this clonotype: Its antigen is undetermined.

TCRdb reanalysed the multiplex PCR reads using MiXCR and keeps one entry per CDR3 protein. In the table there are about 21,000 distinct CDR3 sequences, around 40% of which are singletons. The specimen was breast tumor tissue. The chain couples TRBV12-3 or TRBV12-4 to TRBJ2-2; D call uncertain. This clonotype originated in a female donor with breast cancer. Some clones in this sample may be carry-over from other donors' samples. CDR3 residues: CASSFPPAQELFF. The CDR3 nucleotides are TGTGCCAGCAGTTTTCCCCCCGCTCAGGAGCTGTTTTTT.